The 14 T cell receptor beta chains below were found in one sample sequenced in a study of metastatic and nonmetastatic thyroid tumors. TCRdb reprocessed the PCR reads using MiXCR. The profile shows some 41,000 clones, under 4% of them singletons. None of the patients had undergone any treatment ahead of thyroid surgery. The sample comprised blood. Every receptor here comes from a female donor with papillary thyroid cancer or a benign thyroid nodule (not recorded which). Some clones in this sample may be carry-over from other donors' samples.

This clone turned up a few times. V is TRBV27 and J is TRBJ1-2, with D unresolved. The CDR3 loop spans 13 amino acids. Germline CDR1 and CDR2: MNHEY and SMNVEV (reference sequence). The V gene lost 3 bases and the J gene lost 8 bases, with 13 bases spanning the gap. The CDR3 loop is CASSFSPREGYTF. The CDR3, as DNA: TGTGCCAGCAGTTTCTCCCCTAGGGAGGGCTACACCTTC.

This clone was picked up many times. This chain joins TRBV24-1 and TRBJ2-3; tentative D call: TRBD2 (6 bases). Germline V CDR1 and CDR2: KGHDR, SFDVKD. The CDR3 runs to 15 residues. V was trimmed by 4 bases and J by 5 bases, leaving 15 bases between them. The CDR3 region has the DNA TGTGCCACCAGTGAGGGGGGAAGTCAGATAGATACGCAGTATTTT. Translated, it gives CATSEGGSQIDTQYF.

The chain is built from TRBV6-2 or TRBV6-3 and TRBJ2-7; unclear D gene. This CDR3 has 17 residues. Germline lookup yields CDR1 MNHEY and CDR2 SVGEGT. The CDR3 bases are TGTACCACTTCTACACCGGTAGGTAGTTCGGCGTTCTACGAGCAGTACTTC. It specifies CTTSTPVGSSAFYEQYF.

As to this clone: A junction boundary mismatches the germline segment, possibly from a read error. The chain has TRBV25-1 and TRBJ2-2; possible D gene TRBD1, 6 bases. The CDR3 is made up of 20 amino acids. The V gene's germline CDR1 is MGHDK and CDR2 SYGVNS. The CDR3 is CDSSPHGTRGRNSNTGELFF. The CDR3 bases are TGTGACAGCAGTCCTCACGGGACACGGGGCAGGAATTCGAACACCGGGGAGCTGTTTTTT.

This clone was recorded many times. The chain links TRBV2 to TRBJ2-3, with TRBD2 as a possible D gene (6 bases). Germline CDR1 is SNHLY and CDR2 is FYNNEI. This CDR3 spans 15 amino acids. V lost 5 bases to trimming and J lost 4 bases, with 16 bases between them. CDR3 bases: TGTGCCAGCAGTCGACTAGGGATTCGCGCAGATACGCAGTATTTT. Translating it yields CASSRLGIRADTQYF.

The sample holds many counts of this clone. The V and J genes are TRBV3-1 and TRBJ1-2; the D gene is possibly TRBD1 (5 bases). Germline V gene data show CDR1 as LGHDT and CDR2 as YNNKEL (reference sequence). This CDR3 has 16 amino acids. Trimming removed 1 base from V and 3 bases from J, with 15 bases in between. The CDR3 nucleotides read TGTGCCAGCAGCCAAGTCCGGGGCAGAATTTACTATGGCTACACCTTC. Translation: CASSQVRGRIYYGYTF.

This clone was recorded many times. A read error may explain this, as a much larger clone is one base away. In the same sample, other DNA sequences code for this CDR3. The J gene is TRBJ1-1, the V gene TRBV12-3 or TRBV12-4; D is unresolved. V shed 6 bases and J shed 6 bases, with 14 bases lying between them. The CDR3 covers 13 residues. This chain's CDR3 is CASSRNVGAEAFF. In DNA form, the CDR3 reads TGTGCCAGCAGCAGAAATGTCGGCGCTGAAGCTTTCTTT.

To note about this clone: Mismatch with germline at one junction end may stem from a read error. The V call is TRBV27, the J call TRBJ1-2; 8 positions agree with TRBD1. This CDR3 has 14 residues. Germline V gene lookup returns CDR1 MNHEY and CDR2 SMNVEV (reference sequence). The CDR3 DNA reads TGTGCCAGCAATCCAGACAGGGGAGCGGATGGGTACACCTTC. This codes for CASNPDRGADGYTF.

This clone was observed many times. This could be a read error, since a much larger clone is one nucleotide away. This sequence joins TRBV7-9 and TRBJ2-4; 8 bases map to TRBD2. Germline trimming cut 5 bases from V and 6 bases from J; bases unmatched to any gene: 12. This CDR3 is 16 amino acids long. CDR1 SEHNR and CDR2 FQNEAQ come from the germline V gene (reference sequence). CDR3 sequence reads: CASSNSGAPPLNIQYF. DNA of the CDR3: TGTGCCAGCAGCAATAGCGGGGCCCCTCCGTTAAACATTCAGTACTTC. Full variable domain (outside the CDR3, taken from reference TRBV7-9 and TRBJ2-4): DTGVSQNPRHKITKRGQNVTFRCDPISEHNRLYWYRQTLGQGPEFLTYFQNEAQLEKSRLLSDRFSAERPKGSFSTLEIQRTEQGDSAMYLCASSNSGAPPLNIQYFGAGTRLSVL.

This clone has a handful of counts. The chain joins TRBV5-1 to TRBJ2-2; 14 bases are a match to TRBD2. Germline CDR1 SGHRS, CDR2 YFSETQ. The V and J ends lost 3 bases and 4 bases, in that order; junction bases with no gene match: 5. The CDR3 has 17 residues. CDR3 sequence reads: CASSWTSGRLATGELFF. The CDR3 coding sequence is TGCGCCAGCAGCTGGACTAGCGGGAGGCTGGCCACCGGGGAGCTGTTTTTT.

This clone has ten or more counts. The junction and the germline gene differ at one end; a read error may be behind it. Distinct nucleotide sequences in the sample also encode this CDR3. This rearrangement joins TRBV19 to TRBJ1-4; D possibly corresponds to TRBD1 (5 bases). The CDR3 extends over 13 amino acids. From germline, CDR1 is LNHDA and CDR2 SQIVND (reference sequence). This CDR3 is CASSRQQNEKLFF. Here the CDR3 DNA reads TGTGCCAGTAGTCGACAGCAGAATGAGAAACTGTTTTTT.

V is TRBV2 and J is TRBJ1-2; D not certain. Germline V CDR1 and CDR2: SNHLY, FYNNEI. There are 13 residues in the CDR3. The V end lost 8 bases, the J end lost 4 bases, and 14 bases lay between the germline ends. This CDR3 reads CASVYKKAYGYTF. In DNA, the CDR3 is TGTGCCAGCGTCTACAAGAAGGCCTATGGCTACACCTTC.

This clone has at least ten counts. This chain connects TRBV7-9 to TRBJ1-5; D is perhaps TRBD1 (6 bases). This CDR3 comprises 13 residues. Trimming left V 6 bases short and J 6 bases short, with 12 bases between. Germline-derived CDR1 and CDR2 are SEHNR and FQNEAQ (reference sequence). DNA of the CDR3: TGTGCCAGCAGTCGGGGGCAGGGTCAGCCCCAGCATTTT. It translates to CASSRGQGQPQHF.

This clone came up many times. A much larger clone differs from this one at a single base, so this may be a read error. The CDR3 reads CSAGPSEGAASGANVLTF. The CDR3 nucleotides read TGCAGTGCTGGTCCCTCTGAAGGGGCGGCCTCAGGGGCCAACGTCCTGACTTTC. The chain joins TRBV20-1 to TRBJ2-6, with D maybe TRBD1 (5 bases). This CDR3 is built from 18 residues. CDR1 and CDR2 (germline): DFQATT, SNEGSKA (reference sequence). V was trimmed by 5 bases and J by 4 bases, leaving 24 bases between them.